Presented here are 32 T cell receptor beta chains from one specimen sequenced in a study of early T cells in non-severe SARS-CoV-2 infection. Using its own MiXCR run on the 5' RACE reads, TCRdb lists one record per CDR3 protein. The sample carries approximately 81,000 distinct CDR3 sequences, over 12% recorded once. Sequenced sample: whole blood. The receptor set was obtained from an adult who was a healthcare worker with PCR-confirmed SARS-CoV-2 infection or an uninfected control (not recorded which).

V usage is TRBV12-3 or TRBV12-4 and J usage is TRBJ1-5, with D hard to call. The CDR3 covers 14 residues. V was pared by 6 bases and J by 5 bases, with 14 bases between. DNA for the CDR3: TGTGCCAGCAGCTGGATGGGGAGTGATCAGCCCCAGCATTTT. Translating gives CASSWMGSDQPQHF.

The sample holds a few counts of this clonotype. The chain's CDR3 is CASSFSSGPTYEQYF. As DNA, the CDR3 is TGTGCCAGCAGCTTCAGTAGCGGGCCCACCTACGAGCAGTACTTC. The rearrangement links TRBV11-2 to TRBJ2-7; 7 bases map to TRBD2. Germline trimming cut 3 bases from V and 2 bases from J; bases unmatched to any gene: 7. The CDR3 is 15 amino acids. The germline V gene has CDR1 SGHAT and CDR2 FQNNGV.

The sample holds a few counts of this clonotype. This chain links TRBV5-1 with TRBJ2-7; D unclear. Germline V gene sequence: CDR1 SGHRS, CDR2 YFSETQ. V dropped 4 bases and J dropped 5 bases, with 16 bases sitting between them. This CDR3 has 14 amino acids. In DNA, the CDR3 is TGCGCCAGCAGCGTCCAGGAGCCTGCGCACGAGCAGTACTTC. Translation gives CASSVQEPAHEQYF.

As for this clonotype: Mismatch with germline at one junction end may stem from a read error. The rearrangement links TRBV7-9 to TRBJ2-5, with D maybe TRBD1 (5 bases). Looked up from germline, CDR1 is SEHNR and CDR2 is FQNEAQ (reference sequence). This CDR3 has 16 amino acids. This CDR3 reads CVSSFDSPWGQETQYF. Written as DNA, the CDR3 is TGTGTCAGCAGCTTCGACAGTCCTTGGGGCCAAGAGACCCAGTACTTC.

The V call is TRBV18, the J call TRBJ1-1; D not certain. Germline V gives CDR1 KGHSH, CDR2 LQKENI. Trimming shortened V by 3 bases and J by 4 bases, and 9 bases separated the two germline ends. The CDR3 is 13 residues long. Here the CDR3 reads CASSPGPLTEAFF. The DNA of the CDR3 is TGTGCCAGCTCACCCGGACCGCTCACTGAAGCTTTCTTT.

The rearrangement links TRBV29-1 to TRBJ1-1; D is unresolved. This CDR3 comprises 10 residues. CDR1 is SQVTM, CDR2 ANQGSEA, per germline. Trimming removed 6 bases from V and 11 bases from J, with 13 bases in between. The CDR3 bases are TGCAGCGTCCACACGGTCCGGGCTTTCTTT. The encoded protein is CSVHTVRAFF. Filled out from reference TRBV29-1 and TRBJ1-1, the complete variable domain reads SAVISQKPSRDICQRGTSLTIQCQVDSQVTMMFWYRQQPGQSLTLIATANQGSEATYESGFVIDKFPISRPNLTFSTLTVSNMSPEDSSIYLCSVHTVRAFFGQGTRLTVV.

This sequence joins TRBV12-3 or TRBV12-4 and TRBJ2-1; TRBD1 agrees at 10 bases. V was pared by 1 base and J by 13 bases, with 1 base of the junction left unmatched. The CDR3 loop spans 12 amino acids. The CDR3, as DNA: TGTGCCAGCAGTTTAGGGACAGGGGGACAGTTCTTC. Protein: CASSLGTGGQFF.

The chain has TRBV29-1 and TRBJ2-1; 9 bases map to TRBD2. Germline V gene lookup returns CDR1 SQVTM and CDR2 ANQGSEA. The J segment lost 3 bases and the V segment lost 3 bases, leaving 3 bases of the junction unmatched. This CDR3 is 14 amino acids long. The CDR3 spells CSVEPSGNYNEQFF. The CDR3 nucleotides read TGCAGCGTTGAGCCTAGCGGGAACTACAATGAGCAGTTCTTC.

This clonotype was counted between two and nine times. The chain carries TRBV6-6 and TRBJ2-5; D not resolved. Germline V gene sequence: CDR1 MNHNY, CDR2 SVGAGI (reference sequence). The CDR3 runs 15 residues. Trimming cost V 0 bases and J 5 bases, with 13 bases left between them. Here the CDR3 reads CASSYSRLGKETQYF. CDR3 DNA sequence: TGTGCCAGCAGTTACTCGAGACTGGGAAAGGAGACCCAGTACTTC.

This clonotype was observed many times. The chain is built from TRBV6-5 and TRBJ2-7; D is perhaps TRBD2 (7 bases). There are 15 residues in the CDR3. Trimming removed 0 bases at V and 3 bases at J, with 12 bases between. Germline CDR1 reads MNHEY; CDR2 reads SVGAGI. CDR3 DNA sequence: TGTGCCAGCAGTTACTCGGGCGGGGGCAGCTACGAGCAGTACTTC. Protein product: CASSYSGGGSYEQYF.

This clonotype was detected many times. The gene calls are TRBV9 and TRBJ2-3; a possible D gene is TRBD2 (5 bases). The CDR3 runs to 16 residues. Germline CDR1 and CDR2: SGDLS and YYNGEE. V was cut by 1 base and J by 2 bases, with 14 bases left in between. CDR3: CASSVWSGALTDTQYF. CDR3 nucleotide sequence: TGTGCCAGCAGCGTATGGAGCGGAGCCCTCACAGATACGCAGTATTTT.

This chain connects TRBV6-4 to TRBJ1-2, with D maybe TRBD1 (5 bases). Germline values: CDR1 MRHNA, CDR2 SNTAGT. The CDR3 spans 21 residues. The ends were cut back, 8 bases at V and 1 base at J, with 35 bases in the middle. The CDR3 DNA is TGTGCCAGCGCGGTGATGACCTGGGGGTCACAGGATGACTACGATAACTATGGCTACACCTTC. This gives the protein CASAVMTWGSQDDYDNYGYTF.

This clonotype has a handful of counts. The J gene is TRBJ1-2, the V gene TRBV18, with TRBD1 as a possible D gene (5 bases). The germline V gene has CDR1 KGHSH and CDR2 LQKENI. V dropped 5 bases and J dropped 7 bases, with 14 bases sitting between them. The CDR3 runs to 13 residues. CDR3 protein: CASSGDLTSGYTF. Here the CDR3 DNA reads TGTGCCAGCTCAGGGGACCTAACGTCTGGCTACACCTTC. Full variable domain (rest looked up from reference TRBV18 and TRBJ1-2): NAGVMQNPRHLVRRRGQEARLRCSPMKGHSHVYWYRQLPEEGLKFMVYLQKENIIDESGMPKERFSAEFPKEGPSILRIQQVVRGDSAAYFCASSGDLTSGYTFGSGTRLTVV.

This clonotype was recorded once. The rearrangement links TRBV2 to TRBJ2-1; D ambiguous. V was cut by 4 bases and J by 13 bases, with 8 bases left in between. The CDR3 totals 10 residues. Germline V gene lookup returns CDR1 SNHLY and CDR2 FYNNEI. In DNA, the CDR3 is TGTGCCAGCAGTGGGGTGGACCAGTTCTTC. Protein sequence: CASSGVDQFF.

In this sample, this clonotype turned up many times. The chain employs TRBV6-2 or TRBV6-3 and TRBJ2-1; perhaps TRBD2 as D (7 bases). V was shortened by 6 bases and J by 4 bases, with 16 bases between the two germline ends. The CDR3 has 15 amino acids. Germline V gene data show CDR1 as MNHEY and CDR2 as SVGEGT. For the CDR3, the DNA is TGTGCCAGCAGGCCAGGGGAGGGCCGGTACAATGAGCAGTTCTTC. This gives the protein CASRPGEGRYNEQFF.

The chain uses TRBV28 and TRBJ2-7, with D uncertain. CDR1 and CDR2 (germline): MDHEN, SYDVKM. Trimming cost V 5 bases and J 3 bases, with 11 bases left between them. The CDR3 is made up of 13 amino acids. DNA of the CDR3: TGTGCCAGCAGTGCAACGGCCTTCTACGAGCAGTACTTC. It encodes CASSATAFYEQYF.

The chain uses TRBV6-5 and TRBJ1-2; tentatively, D is TRBD1 (6 bases). This CDR3 has 12 residues. Germline V lookup: CDR1 MNHEY, CDR2 SVGAGI. Deletions cut 6 bases from V and 2 bases from J, with 7 bases between. The CDR3 here is CASRTGNYGYTF. For the CDR3, the DNA is TGTGCCAGCAGAACAGGGAACTATGGCTACACCTTC.

This clonotype was detected ten times or more. The chain employs TRBV5-1 and TRBJ2-2, with D perhaps matching TRBD2 (6 bases). The germline gives CDR1 SGHRS, CDR2 YFSETQ. V was pared by 2 bases and J by 6 bases, with 20 bases between. The CDR3 length is 17 residues. The CDR3 bases are TGCGCCAGCAGCTTACGGATGGAGGGAGGAGGGTCCGGGGAGCTGTTTTTT. This sequence encodes CASSLRMEGGGSGELFF.

In its sample, this clonotype was seen many times. The chain joins TRBV27 to TRBJ2-3; D is unclear. V was clipped by 3 bases and J by 6 bases, with 10 bases between them. CDR3 length: 13 amino acids. CDR1 MNHEY and CDR2 SMNVEV come from the germline V gene (reference sequence). The CDR3 nucleotides read TGTGCCAGCAGTTTTAACTCGGTGGATACGCAGTATTTT. This translates into CASSFNSVDTQYF.

This clonotype was counted ten times or more. V is TRBV29-1 and J is TRBJ2-7; 10 bases line up with TRBD1. Germline CDR1 reads SQVTM; CDR2 reads ANQGSEA. The CDR3 spans 12 residues. V dropped 7 bases and J dropped 5; count of bases not matched to a gene: 5. The CDR3 bases are TGCAGCGGGACAGGGGGTAGGAACGAGCAGTACTTC. Protein: CSGTGGRNEQYF.

This clonotype was found a few times. Without the conserved terminal phenylalanine or tryptophan, this CDR3 likely stems from a read error. The limits of the CDR3 on the DNA are not certain, so only TCRdb's listed CDR3 is given. CDR3 residues: CASSVCTYRD. The V call is TRBV9, the J call TRBJ2-1; the table's D call, TRBD1, was not checked against the DNA. The CDR3 is 10 amino acids in total, end residues counted. Looked up from germline, CDR1 is SGDLS and CDR2 is YYNGEE.

V usage is TRBV6-2 or TRBV6-3 and J usage is TRBJ1-5; D ambiguous. V lost 5 bases and J 5 bases, leaving 13 bases between the germline ends. This CDR3 is 14 amino acids long. Germline assignment: CDR1 MNHEY and CDR2 SVGEGT. The CDR3 DNA is TGTGCCAGCAGTGTGCCGGGAGGTTATCAGCCCCAGCATTTT. Translation gives CASSVPGGYQPQHF.

This clonotype was seen a handful of times. The chain employs TRBV7-6 and TRBJ2-1; TRBD2 agrees at 10 bases. Losses at the gene ends were 4 bases for V and 10 bases for J; bases not matched to a gene: 4. The germline V gene encodes CDR1 SGHVS and CDR2 FNYEAQ. This CDR3 is 13 amino acids long. This chain's CDR3 is CASSSSGSLEQFF. The CDR3 coding sequence is TGTGCCAGCAGCTCTAGCGGGAGTTTGGAGCAGTTCTTC.

The chain couples TRBV6-2 or TRBV6-3 to TRBJ2-7; the match to TRBD1 covers 8 bases. The CDR3 contains 16 residues. J gave up 7 bases and V 6 bases, and 17 bases lay outside the gene matches. Germline V gene lookup returns CDR1 MNHEY and CDR2 SVGEGT. The CDR3: CASSRDRGRALVEQYF. Written as DNA, the CDR3 is TGTGCCAGCAGCCGCGACAGGGGCCGTGCCCTCGTGGAGCAGTACTTC.

The chain is built from TRBV12-5 and TRBJ2-4; D uncertain. The CDR3 is made up of 18 amino acids. Germline V CDR1 and CDR2: LGHNT, FRNRAP. Between the trimmed V and J ends, which lost 3 bases and 1 base, there was a span of 19 bases. The CDR3 region has the DNA TGTGCTAGTGGTTTAGAACCGAAGCTGAGTTGGGCCAAAAACATTCAGTACTTC. It specifies CASGLEPKLSWAKNIQYF. The full variable domain, completed using reference TRBV12-5 and TRBJ2-4, is DARVTQTPRHKVTEMGQEVTMRCQPILGHNTVFWYRQTMMQGLELLAYFRNRAPLDDSGMPKDRFSAEMPDATLATLKIQPSEPRDSAVYFCASGLEPKLSWAKNIQYFGAGTRLSVL.

The chain combines TRBV18 with TRBJ1-1, with 7 bases lining up with TRBD1. Trimming took 6 bases from V and 4 from J; bases not matched to a gene: 5. The germline V gene encodes CDR1 KGHSH and CDR2 LQKENI. The length of the CDR3 is 13 residues. This CDR3 reads CASSPAGGTEAFF. The CDR3 nucleotides read TGTGCCAGCTCCCCCGCAGGGGGCACTGAAGCTTTCTTT.

The chain is built from TRBV7-3 and TRBJ2-2; 9 positions agree with TRBD1. The germline V gene encodes CDR1 SGHTA and CDR2 FQGTGA. Trimming took 5 bases from V and 0 from J; bases not matched to a gene: 4. The CDR3 length is 16 residues. The CDR3 sequence: CASSKDRGTNTGELFF. The CDR3 DNA follows: TGTGCCAGCAGCAAGGACAGGGGCACGAACACCGGGGAGCTGTTTTTT.

This clonotype was detected ten times or more. The V call is TRBV6-4, the J call TRBJ2-2; 7 bases map to TRBD2. Germline trimming cut 4 bases from V and 3 bases from J; bases unmatched to any gene: 2. There are 14 residues in the CDR3. From germline, CDR1 is MRHNA and CDR2 SNTAGT. CDR3 in amino acids: CASSAGGDTGELFF. The CDR3 DNA sequence: TGTGCCAGCAGTGCGGGAGGAGACACCGGGGAGCTGTTTTTT.

The chain carries TRBV11-2 and TRBJ1-4; D remains ambiguous. The length of the CDR3 is 12 residues. V lost 0 bases, J lost 8 bases, and 4 bases lay in between. The germline gives CDR1 SGHAT, CDR2 FQNNGV. In nucleotides, the CDR3 is TGTGCCAGCAGCTTAGATCCGGAAAAACTGTTTTTT. Protein sequence: CASSLDPEKLFF.

The chain recombines TRBV6-1 with TRBJ1-6, with 7 bases lining up with TRBD1. This CDR3 comprises 14 residues. V trimming: 7 bases; J trimming: 5 bases; junction bases outside the gene matches: 5. Germline CDR1 MNHNS, CDR2 SASEGT. The CDR3 reads CASNNRGNNSPLHF. The DNA of the CDR3 is TGTGCCAGCAATAACAGGGGCAATAATTCACCCCTCCACTTT.

The chain joins TRBV29-1 to TRBJ2-5, with 7 bases lining up with TRBD2. V shed 7 bases and J 5 bases; nucleotides not matched to a gene: 7. There are 12 residues in the CDR3. In germline, CDR1 is SQVTM, CDR2 ANQGSEA. CDR3 nucleotides: TGCAGCGCGGTCGGGGGGATTGAGACCCAGTACTTC. Translating gives CSAVGGIETQYF.

This clonotype was found many times. The chain carries TRBV20-1 and TRBJ2-2, with 10 bases identical to TRBD1. The ends lost 0 bases at V and 3 bases at J; junction bases unmatched: 10. Germline assignment: CDR1 DFQATT and CDR2 SNEGSKA (reference sequence). The CDR3 spans 18 residues. For the CDR3, the DNA is TGCAGTGCTAGAGAGCTGGACAGGGGGTTCGTTGACACCGGGGAGCTGTTTTTT. It codes for CSARELDRGFVDTGELFF.